This T cell receptor (beta chain) appears in the sequencing data of a study of T cells in Graves' hyperthyroidism and ophthalmopathy. Study-wide results and limits: The model identified upcoming ophthalmopathy a median around 7.1 months ahead of onset.

Newly diagnosed hyperthyroidism, duration under 2 months, in patients aged 18 to 65. Using RNA transcripts as the source, TCR beta CDR3 regions were amplified. Primed by the HTBI set, a first-round RT-PCR was run on the TCR CDR3. TCRdb re-analysed the multiplex PCR reads in MiXCR, keeping a single row per CDR3 protein. Counted here are around 450,000 distinct CDR3 sequences, 15% to 19% occurring once; the ten biggest clones make up 7.5% to 8%. This clonotype showed up many times. The antigen is undetermined. What was sequenced was blood. The source of this sequence is a woman between 18 and 29 years old with Graves' hyperthyroidism.

CDR3 protein: CAWSGQGASYGYTF. CDR3 in DNA: TGTGCCTGGAGTGGACAGGGGGCGAGCTATGGCTACACCTTC. The chain employs TRBV30 and TRBJ1-2; 10 nucleotides agree with TRBD1. Germline V gene data show CDR1 as GTSNPN and CDR2 as SVGIG (reference sequence). The CDR3 runs to 14 residues. The ends lost 1 base at V and 4 bases at J; junction bases unmatched: 3.